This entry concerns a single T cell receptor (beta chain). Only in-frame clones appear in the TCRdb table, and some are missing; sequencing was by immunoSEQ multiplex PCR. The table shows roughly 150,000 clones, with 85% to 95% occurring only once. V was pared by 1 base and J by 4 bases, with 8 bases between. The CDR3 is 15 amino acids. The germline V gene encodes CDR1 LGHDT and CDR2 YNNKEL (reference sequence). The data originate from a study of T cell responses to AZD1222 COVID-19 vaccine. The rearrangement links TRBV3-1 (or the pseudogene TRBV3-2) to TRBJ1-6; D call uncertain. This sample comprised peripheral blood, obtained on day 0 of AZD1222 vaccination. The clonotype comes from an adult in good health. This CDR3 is CASSQGDNYNSPLHF. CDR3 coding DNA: TGTGCCAGCAGCCAAGGGGATAATTATAATTCACCCCTCCACTTT.